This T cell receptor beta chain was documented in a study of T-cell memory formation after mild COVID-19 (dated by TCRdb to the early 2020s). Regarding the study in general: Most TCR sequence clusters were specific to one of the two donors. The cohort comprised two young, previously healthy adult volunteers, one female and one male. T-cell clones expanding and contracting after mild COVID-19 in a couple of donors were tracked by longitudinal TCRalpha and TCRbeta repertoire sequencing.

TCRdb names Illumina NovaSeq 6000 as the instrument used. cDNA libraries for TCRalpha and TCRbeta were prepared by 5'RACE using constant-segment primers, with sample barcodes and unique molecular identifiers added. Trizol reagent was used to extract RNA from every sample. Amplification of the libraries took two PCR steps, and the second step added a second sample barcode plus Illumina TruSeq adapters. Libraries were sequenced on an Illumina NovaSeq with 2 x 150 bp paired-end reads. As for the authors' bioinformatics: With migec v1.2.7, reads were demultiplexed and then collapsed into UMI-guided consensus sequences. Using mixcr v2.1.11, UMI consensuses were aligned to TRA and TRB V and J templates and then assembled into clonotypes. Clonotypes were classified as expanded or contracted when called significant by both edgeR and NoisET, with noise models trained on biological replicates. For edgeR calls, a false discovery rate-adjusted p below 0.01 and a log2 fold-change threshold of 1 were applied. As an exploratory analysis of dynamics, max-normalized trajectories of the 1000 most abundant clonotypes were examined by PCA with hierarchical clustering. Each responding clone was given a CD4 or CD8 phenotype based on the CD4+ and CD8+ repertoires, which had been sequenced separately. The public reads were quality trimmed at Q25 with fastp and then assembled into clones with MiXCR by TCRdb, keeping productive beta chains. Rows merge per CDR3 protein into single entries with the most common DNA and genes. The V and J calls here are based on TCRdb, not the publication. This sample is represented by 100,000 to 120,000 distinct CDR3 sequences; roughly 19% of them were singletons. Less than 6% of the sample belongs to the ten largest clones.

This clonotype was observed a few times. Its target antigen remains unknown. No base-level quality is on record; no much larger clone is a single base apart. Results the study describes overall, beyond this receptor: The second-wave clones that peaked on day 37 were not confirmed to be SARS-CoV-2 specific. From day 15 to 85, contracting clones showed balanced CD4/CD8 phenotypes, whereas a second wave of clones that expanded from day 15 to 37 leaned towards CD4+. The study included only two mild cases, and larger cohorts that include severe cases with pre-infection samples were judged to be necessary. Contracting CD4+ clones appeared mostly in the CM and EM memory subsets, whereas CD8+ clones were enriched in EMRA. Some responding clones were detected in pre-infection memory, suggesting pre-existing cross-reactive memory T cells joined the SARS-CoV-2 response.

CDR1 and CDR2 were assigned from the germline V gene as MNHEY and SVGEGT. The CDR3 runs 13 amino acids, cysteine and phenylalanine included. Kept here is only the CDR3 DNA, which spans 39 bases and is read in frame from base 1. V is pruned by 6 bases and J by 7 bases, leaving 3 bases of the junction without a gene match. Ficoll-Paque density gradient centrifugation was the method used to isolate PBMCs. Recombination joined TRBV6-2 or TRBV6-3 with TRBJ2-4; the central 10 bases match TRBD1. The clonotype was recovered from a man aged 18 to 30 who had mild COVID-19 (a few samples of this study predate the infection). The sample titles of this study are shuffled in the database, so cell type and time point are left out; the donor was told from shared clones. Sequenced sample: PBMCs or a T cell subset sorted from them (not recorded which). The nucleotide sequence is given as TGTGCCAGCAGCCGGACAGGGGGTAACATTCAGTACTTC. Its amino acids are CASSRTGGNIQYF.